The 22 T cell receptor beta chains reported below all come from one sample, sequenced in a study of blood T cell repertoires in COVID-19. Data came from immunoSEQ multiplex PCR; TCRdb stores just in-frame clones and leaves some out. There are 95,000 to 100,000 clones in the sample; 80% to 90% occur only once, and 11% lies in the top ten. Sequencing was performed on peripheral blood. Source of these receptors: a woman aged 30 to 39 with acute or convalescent COVID-19.

This chain joins TRBV5-1 and TRBJ2-2; 9 bases are shared with TRBD1. This CDR3 is built from 14 residues. Per the germline V gene, CDR1 is SGHRS and CDR2 is YFSETQ. V shed 4 bases and J 6 bases; nucleotides not matched to a gene: 4. The CDR3 coding sequence is TGCGCCAGCAGCCTGGACAGGGGTGCCGGGGAGCTGTTTTTT. Amino acids: CASSLDRGAGELFF.

This chain links TRBV28 with TRBJ1-6; D gene unclear. V shed 8 bases and J shed 0 bases, with 11 bases lying between them. In germline, CDR1 is MDHEN, CDR2 SYDVKM. There are 15 residues in the CDR3. The CDR3 sequence: CASLDSTSYNSPLHF. Here the CDR3 DNA reads TGTGCCAGCCTGGACTCTACCTCCTATAATTCACCCCTCCACTTT.

The chain employs TRBV5-1 and TRBJ1-2; D unclear. V was clipped by 1 base and J by 0 bases, with 10 bases between them. CDR3 length: 15 amino acids. The germline gives CDR1 SGHRS, CDR2 YFSETQ. CDR3 bases: TGCGCCAGCAGCTTGTCTTTTGAGTCTAACTATGGCTACACCTTC. It specifies CASSLSFESNYGYTF.

In this sample, this clone turned up a few times. The gene calls are TRBV9 and TRBJ1-6, with D perhaps TRBD1 (5 bases). V gave up 2 bases and J gave up 9 bases, with 12 bases separating them. Germline CDR1 reads SGDLS; CDR2 reads YYNGEE. The CDR3 runs to 14 residues. The chain's CDR3 is CASSVLTDSSPLHF. CDR3 nucleotides: TGTGCCAGCAGCGTCCTGACAGACAGTTCACCCCTCCACTTT. The variable domain in full, with the rest retrieved from reference TRBV9 and TRBJ1-6, is DSGVTQTPKHLITATGQRVTLRCSPRSGDLSVYWYQQSLDQGLQFLIQYYNGEERAKGNILERFSAQQFPDLHSELNLSSLELGDSALYFCASSVLTDSSPLHFGNGTRLTVT.

The chain employs TRBV7-8 and TRBJ2-1; 7 bases map to TRBD1. Looked up from germline, CDR1 is SGHVS and CDR2 is FQNEAQ. CDR3 size: 13 residues. The V and J ends lost 5 bases and 9 bases, in that order; junction bases with no gene match: 7. CDR3 protein: CASSVTGDTEQFF. CDR3 sequence (DNA): TGTGCCAGCAGCGTCACAGGGGACACTGAGCAGTTCTTC.

The rearrangement links TRBV11-2 to TRBJ2-6, with a possible D match to TRBD2 (5 bases). The germline V gene encodes CDR1 SGHAT and CDR2 FQNNGV. The CDR3 extends over 16 amino acids. Trimming cost V 2 bases and J 3 bases, with 11 bases left between them. This CDR3 reads CASSLFGVFGANVLTF. The CDR3 region has the DNA TGTGCCAGCAGCTTATTCGGGGTGTTTGGGGCCAACGTCCTGACTTTC. The whole variable domain, filled in from reference TRBV11-2 and TRBJ2-6, reads EAGVAQSPRYKIIEKRQSVAFWCNPISGHATLYWYQQILGQGPKLLIQFQNNGVVDDSQLPKDRFSAERLKGVDSTLKIQPAKLEDSAVYLCASSLFGVFGANVLTFGAGSRLTVL.

This chain uses TRBV29-1 with TRBJ2-7, with a weak D call TRBD1 (5 bases). Germline CDR1 and CDR2: SQVTM and ANQGSEA. Between the trimmed V and J ends, which lost 4 bases and 3 bases, there was a span of 10 bases. CDR3 length: 12 amino acids. The DNA of the CDR3 is TGCAGCGTTGGACGGCAGGGCTACGAGCAGTACTTC. Amino acids: CSVGRQGYEQYF.

The chain has TRBV28 and TRBJ1-4, with D unresolved. Trimming removed 9 bases at V and 1 base at J, with 12 bases between. The CDR3 runs 14 residues. Germline-derived CDR1 and CDR2 are MDHEN and SYDVKM. DNA of the CDR3: TGTGCCAGAGCCCGGGAGGAAACTAATGAAAAACTGTTTTTT. This codes for CARAREETNEKLFF. The full variable domain, with the rest looked up from reference TRBV28 and TRBJ1-4, is DVKVTQSSRYLVKRTGEKVFLECVQDMDHENMFWYRQDPGLGLRLIYFSYDVKMKEKGDIPEGYSVSREKKERFSLILESASTNQTSMYLCARAREETNEKLFFGSGTQLSVL.

CDR3 region: CASSQMTGGLNYGYTF. The CDR3 bases are TGTGCCAGCAGCCAGATGACAGGGGGCCTCAACTATGGCTACACCTTC. This sequence joins TRBV3-1 (or the pseudogene TRBV3-2) and TRBJ1-2; TRBD1 aligns across 10 bases. There are 16 residues in the CDR3. The V gene end was trimmed by 3 bases and the J gene end by 2 bases; junction bases not matched to a gene: 6. CDR1 LGHDT and CDR2 YNNKEL come from the germline V gene (reference sequence).

This clone was found a few times. This CDR3 is CSVAGELDQPQHF. The CDR3 bases are TGCAGCGTTGCAGGGGAGTTGGATCAGCCCCAGCATTTT. V is TRBV29-1 and J is TRBJ1-5, with D possibly matching TRBD1 (6 bases). The CDR3 is 13 amino acids. The germline V and J ends were trimmed by 4 bases and 5 bases, with 12 bases remaining between them. CDR1 and CDR2 (germline): SQVTM, ANQGSEA.

The chain has TRBV19 and TRBJ2-7, with 7 bases that match TRBD2. The CDR3 runs 15 residues. Trimming cost V 10 bases and J 5 bases; bases outside gene matches: 17. The germline CDR1 and CDR2 sequences are LNHDA and SQIVND (reference sequence). For the CDR3, the DNA is TGTGCCATTTCTGATGGGGGGGGGAACTCGGACGAGCAGTACTTC. This encodes CAISDGGGNSDEQYF.

The gene calls are TRBV28 and TRBJ1-2; 9 bases match TRBD1. The CDR3 is 15 amino acids. Trimming took 6 bases from V and 6 from J; bases not matched to a gene: 11. Germline CDR1 MDHEN, CDR2 SYDVKM. CDR3 coding DNA: TGTGCCAGCAGGTTTAGTGGACAGGGGTATAATGGCTACACCTTC. Protein sequence: CASRFSGQGYNGYTF.

The chain has TRBV5-1 and TRBJ2-7; D may be TRBD2 (5 bases). V was clipped by 1 base and J by 2 bases, with 16 bases between them. CDR3 length: 16 amino acids. The germline V gene encodes CDR1 SGHRS and CDR2 YFSETQ. The CDR3 nucleotides are TGCGCCAGCAGCTTGTCGGGAAGGGCGAACCCCTACGAGCAGTACTTC. This gives the protein CASSLSGRANPYEQYF.

This clone appeared once. V and J are TRBV30 and TRBJ2-2; possible D gene TRBD2, 5 bases. Germline CDR1 GTSNPN, CDR2 SVGIG (reference sequence). V was trimmed by 0 bases and J by 7 bases, leaving 9 bases between them. The CDR3 loop spans 13 amino acids. Here the CDR3 DNA reads TGTGCCTGGAGTGTTGGAGGCGGCGGGGAGCTGTTTTTT. Encoded protein: CAWSVGGGGELFF.

The chain combines TRBV18 with TRBJ1-1, with TRBD1 identical over 7 bases. This CDR3 is 14 amino acids long. The trim removed 6 bases at V and 0 bases at J, leaving 4 bases unmatched. Germline-derived CDR1 and CDR2 are KGHSH and LQKENI. The CDR3 here is CASSLGQLNTEAFF. CDR3 in DNA: TGTGCCAGCTCCCTGGGACAGTTGAACACTGAAGCTTTCTTT. Together with reference TRBV18 and TRBJ1-1, the CDR3 gives the full variable domain: NAGVMQNPRHLVRRRGQEARLRCSPMKGHSHVYWYRQLPEEGLKFMVYLQKENIIDESGMPKERFSAEFPKEGPSILRIQQVVRGDSAAYFCASSLGQLNTEAFFGQGTRLTVV.

This clone was counted a single time. Other DNA sequences in the sample encode the same CDR3. The chain carries TRBV2 and TRBJ2-7; D is unresolved. Trimming took 4 bases from V and 1 from J, leaving 5 bases between them. From germline, CDR1 is SNHLY and CDR2 FYNNEI. The CDR3 runs to 12 residues. The CDR3 sequence: CASSGQSYEQYF. CDR3 DNA sequence: TGTGCCAGCAGTGGGCAGTCCTACGAGCAGTACTTC.

The rearrangement links TRBV28 to TRBJ2-2; 7 positions agree with TRBD1. This CDR3 region has 16 residues. CDR1 is MDHEN, CDR2 SYDVKM, per germline. Trimming took 5 bases from V and 4 from J; bases not matched to a gene: 10. CDR3 region: CASSRAQTGITGELFF. CDR3 nucleotide sequence: TGTGCCAGCAGTCGCGCGCAGACAGGGATCACCGGGGAGCTGTTTTTT.

This chain uses TRBV5-1 with TRBJ1-1, with 8 nucleotides matching TRBD1. CDR3 length equals 16 residues. Germline assignment: CDR1 SGHRS and CDR2 YFSETQ. V trimming: 2 bases; J trimming: 8 bases; junction bases outside the gene matches: 14. Here the CDR3 reads CASSLDRGNSGQEAFF. In DNA form, the CDR3 reads TGCGCCAGCAGCTTAGACAGGGGTAATAGCGGTCAAGAAGCTTTCTTT.

The gene calls are TRBV6-4 and TRBJ1-5; D gene unclear. The CDR3 runs to 16 residues. V was trimmed by 2 bases and J by 5 bases, leaving 16 bases between them. CDR1 MRHNA and CDR2 SNTAGT come from the germline V gene. CDR3 sequence reads: CASSDEGWTGDQPQHF. DNA of the CDR3: TGTGCCAGCAGTGACGAGGGTTGGACTGGGGATCAGCCCCAGCATTTT.

V is TRBV10-3 and J is TRBJ2-6; D might be TRBD2 (5 bases). The V and J ends lost 10 bases and 0 bases respectively, with 10 bases between them. The CDR3 is 14 residues long. Germline V gene lookup returns CDR1 ENHRY and CDR2 SYGVKD. CDR3 coding DNA: TGTGCCACACTAGGACTCTCTGGGGCCAACGTCCTGACTTTC. Translated, it gives CATLGLSGANVLTF.

The genes are TRBV27 and TRBJ1-2; tentative D call: TRBD1 (6 bases). Germline assignment: CDR1 MNHEY and CDR2 SMNVEV (reference sequence). The CDR3 length is 12 residues. Trimming pared 6 bases from V and 8 bases from J, leaving 13 bases between. CDR3 sequence (DNA): TGTGCCAGCAGACAGGGATTTGGCGGCTACACCTTC. It encodes CASRQGFGGYTF.

This clone was seen more than once but under ten times. The J gene is TRBJ1-1, the V gene TRBV20-1; possible D gene TRBD1, 6 bases. This CDR3 has 11 residues. Per the germline V gene, CDR1 is DFQATT and CDR2 is SNEGSKA (reference sequence). V was clipped by 6 bases and J by 5 bases, with 10 bases between them. CDR3 sequence reads: CSASGETEAFF. CDR3 nucleotides: TGCAGTGCCTCAGGGGAGACTGAAGCTTTCTTT.